This is a list of T cell receptor beta chains from one sample in a study of T cells after yellow fever vaccination. From the 5' RACE reads, TCRdb called clonotypes with MiXCR, one entry per CDR3 protein. The sample carries approximately 550,000 distinct CDR3 sequences, 15% to 20% recorded once. This material consisted of PBMCs, taken 15 days after the yellow fever booster vaccination. These receptors all come from a man younger than 40 who received the YFV17D yellow fever vaccine. CDR3s include the opening cysteine and the closing phenylalanine or tryptophan. The D gene is left open where the match is weak. Not all rows give a size; the values are once, few, many and, for expanded clones, a class.

J: TRBJ1-1
size: -
D: -
V: TRBV18
CDR3: CASSPKDLENTEAFF
DNA: TGTGCCAGCTCACCAAAGGATCTGGAGAACACTGAAGCTTTCTTT

J: TRBJ2-2
size: few
D: TRBD2
V: TRBV9
CDR3: CASSVGLAGINTGELFF
DNA: TGTGCCAGCAGCGTAGGCCTAGCGGGGATAAACACCGGGGAGCTGTTTTTT

J: TRBJ2-7
size: -
D: TRBD1
V: TRBV13
CDR3: CASGRFRDRVSYEQYF
DNA: TGTGCCAGCGGGAGGTTCCGGGACAGGGTGTCCTACGAGCAGTACTTC

J: TRBJ2-2
size: few
D: -
V: TRBV7-2
CDR3: CASSLRNGNTNTGELFF
DNA: TGTGCCAGCAGCTTACGGAACGGTAATACGAACACCGGGGAGCTGTTTTTT

J: TRBJ2-1
size: few
D: TRBD2
V: TRBV11-1
CDR3: CASSSEVSGNGYEQFF
DNA: TGTGCCAGCAGCTCCGAAGTAAGCGGGAATGGCTATGAGCAGTTCTTC

J: TRBJ2-1
size: -
D: -
V: TRBV6-5
CDR3: CASSYSGQSGDEQFF
DNA: TGTGCCAGCAGTTACTCGGGCCAATCGGGGGATGAGCAGTTCTTC

J: TRBJ1-6
size: few
D: -
V: TRBV28
CDR3: CASNPGGVRSPLHF
DNA: TGTGCCAGCAACCCGGGGGGGGTTCGATCACCCCTCCACTTT

J: TRBJ2-3
size: -
D: -
V: TRBV30
CDR3: CAAQGAPSTDTQYF
DNA: TGTGCTGCCCAAGGGGCCCCTAGCACAGATACGCAGTATTTT

J: TRBJ2-3
size: once
D: -
V: TRBV5-1
CDR3: CASSSYPPGSGPTDTQYF
DNA: TGCGCCAGCAGCTCCTACCCCCCTGGTAGCGGCCCCACAGATACGCAGTATTTT

J: TRBJ2-2
size: -
D: TRBD1
V: TRBV5-4
CDR3: CASSFAGTGGQWELFF
DNA: TGTGCCAGCAGCTTTGCCGGGACAGGGGGTCAGTGGGAGCTGTTTTTT

J: TRBJ1-2
size: -
D: -
V: TRBV5-1
CDR3: CASSLDVGINYGYTF
DNA: TGCGCCAGCAGCTTGGATGTGGGCATTAACTATGGCTACACCTTC